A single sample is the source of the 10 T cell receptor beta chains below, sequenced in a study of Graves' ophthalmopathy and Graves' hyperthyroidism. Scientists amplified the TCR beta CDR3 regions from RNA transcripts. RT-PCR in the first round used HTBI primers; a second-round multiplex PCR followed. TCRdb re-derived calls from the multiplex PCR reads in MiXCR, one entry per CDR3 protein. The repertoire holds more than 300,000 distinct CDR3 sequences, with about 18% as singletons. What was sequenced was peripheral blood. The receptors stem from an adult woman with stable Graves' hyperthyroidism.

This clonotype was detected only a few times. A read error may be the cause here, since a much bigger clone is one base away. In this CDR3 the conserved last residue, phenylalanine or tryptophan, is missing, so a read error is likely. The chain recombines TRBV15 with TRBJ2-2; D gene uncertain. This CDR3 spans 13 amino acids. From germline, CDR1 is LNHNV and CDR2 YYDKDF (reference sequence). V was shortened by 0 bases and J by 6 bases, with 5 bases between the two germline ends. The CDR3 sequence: CATSRERSGELFV. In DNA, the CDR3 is TGTGCCACCAGCAGAGAGAGGTCCGGGGAGCTGTTTGTT.

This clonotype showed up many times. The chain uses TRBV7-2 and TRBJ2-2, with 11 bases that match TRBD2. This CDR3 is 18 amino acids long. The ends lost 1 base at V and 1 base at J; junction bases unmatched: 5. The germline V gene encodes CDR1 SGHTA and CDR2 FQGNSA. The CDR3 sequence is CASSLVAGGPGNTGELFF. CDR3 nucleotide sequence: TGTGCCAGCAGCTTAGTAGCGGGAGGGCCCGGGAACACCGGGGAGCTGTTTTTT.

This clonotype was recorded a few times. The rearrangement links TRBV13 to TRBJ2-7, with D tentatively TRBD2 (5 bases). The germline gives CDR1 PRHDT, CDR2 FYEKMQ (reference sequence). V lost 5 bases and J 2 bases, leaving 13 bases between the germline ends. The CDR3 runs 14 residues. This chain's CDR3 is CASSKGSFAYEQYF. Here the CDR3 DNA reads TGTGCCAGCAGCAAAGGGAGTTTTGCCTACGAGCAGTACTTC.

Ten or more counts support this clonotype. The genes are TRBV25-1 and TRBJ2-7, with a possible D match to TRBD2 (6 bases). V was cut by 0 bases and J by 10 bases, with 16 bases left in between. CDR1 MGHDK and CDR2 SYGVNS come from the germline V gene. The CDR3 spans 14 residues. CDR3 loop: CASSEYRRDSYQYF. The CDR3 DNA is TGTGCCAGCAGTGAATATAGGCGGGACTCATATCAGTACTTC.

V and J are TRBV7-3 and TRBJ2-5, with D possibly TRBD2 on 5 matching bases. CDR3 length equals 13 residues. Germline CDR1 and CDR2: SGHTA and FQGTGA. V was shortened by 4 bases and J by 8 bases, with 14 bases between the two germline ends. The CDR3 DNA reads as TGTGCCAGCAGCTCCGGCGTTCGGGGTACCCAGTACTTC. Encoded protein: CASSSGVRGTQYF.

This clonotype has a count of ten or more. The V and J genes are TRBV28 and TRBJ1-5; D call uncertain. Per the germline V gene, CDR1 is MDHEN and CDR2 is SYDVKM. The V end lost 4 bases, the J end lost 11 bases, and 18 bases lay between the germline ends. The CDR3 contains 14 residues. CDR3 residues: CASSSKGSLSAQHF. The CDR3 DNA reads TGTGCCAGCAGTTCCAAGGGTAGTTTATCGGCCCAGCATTTT.

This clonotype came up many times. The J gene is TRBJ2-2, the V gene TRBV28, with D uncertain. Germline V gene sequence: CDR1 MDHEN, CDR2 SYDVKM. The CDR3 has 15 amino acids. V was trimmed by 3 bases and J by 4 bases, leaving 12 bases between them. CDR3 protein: CASSLVISGTGELFF. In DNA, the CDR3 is TGTGCCAGCAGTTTGGTAATCTCGGGCACCGGGGAGCTGTTTTTT.

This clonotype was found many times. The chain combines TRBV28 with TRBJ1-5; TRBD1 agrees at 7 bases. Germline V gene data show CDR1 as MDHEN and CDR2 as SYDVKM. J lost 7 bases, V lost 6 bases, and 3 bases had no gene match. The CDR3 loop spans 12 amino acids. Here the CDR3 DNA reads TGTGCCAGCAGGACAGGGAACCAGCCCCAGCATTTT. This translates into CASRTGNQPQHF.

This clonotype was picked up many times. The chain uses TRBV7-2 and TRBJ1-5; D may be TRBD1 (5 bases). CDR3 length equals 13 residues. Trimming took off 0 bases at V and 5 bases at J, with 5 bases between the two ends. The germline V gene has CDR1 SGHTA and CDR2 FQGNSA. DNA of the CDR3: TGTGCCAGCAGCTTAGCAGGGGATCAGCCCCAGCATTTT. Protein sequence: CASSLAGDQPQHF.

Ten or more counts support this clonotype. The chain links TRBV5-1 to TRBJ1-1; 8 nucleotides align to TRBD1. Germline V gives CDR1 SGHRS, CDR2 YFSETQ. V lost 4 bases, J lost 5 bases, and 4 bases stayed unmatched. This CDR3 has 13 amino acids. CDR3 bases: TGCGCCAGCAGCCTCCGGGACAGGACTGAAGCTTTCTTT. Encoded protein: CASSLRDRTEAFF.